This TCR beta chain is drawn from a study of cytomegalovirus exposure and HLA in healthy donors. Study-level points and caveats: Beyond CMV serostatus, there was no information to go on about immune exposure. Rare TCR sequences predominated, though certain public TCRs were found in many donors.

For this clone: Its matching antigen is unknown.

Among the donors, all were healthy bone marrow donors. PCR primers comprised 60 Vbeta and 13 Jbeta primers. Authors' data handling: Roughly 11 million shared chains were among the 60 million to 80 million unique TCR beta chains that a later analysis counted. The method was immunoSEQ multiplex PCR; TCRdb's version includes in-frame clones alone and lacks a portion of them. The D gene and trimming were derived from the DNA, and the V and J assignments and clone size from that table. This sample has roughly 110,000 clones, with 65% to 75% found just once. This CDR3 has 15 residues. After removal of 10 bases from V and 1 base from J, the junction contained 10 bases not matched to a gene. Germline CDR1 is MNHNS and CDR2 is SASEGT.

This chain links TRBV6-1 with TRBJ2-3, with 8 bases aligning to TRBD1. The TCR comes from a female donor in good health and CMV-seronegative. The sample comprised PBMCs. DNA of the CDR3: TGTGCCACCGGCCCAGGGGGCGACGGCACAGATACGCAGTATTTT. It yields the protein CATGPGGDGTDTQYF.